Below are 21 T cell receptor beta chains sequenced from a single sample in a study of shared clonotypes between healthy human individuals (dated by TCRdb to the early 2020s). Library construction relied on the immunoSEQ multiplex PCR assay. Held by TCRdb, this immuneACCESS table contains in-frame sequences only and omits some clones. Under half of the omission traces to an unresolved V gene where checked; the cause of the rest is unknown. The sample table contains about 2,200,000 clones; only one count was recorded for just over 90% of them. The ten most abundant clones make up around 1.7% of the sample. CD8 naive samples consisted of CD45RO-negative cells that were positively selected for CCR7, yielding a CD45RA+CCR7+ population without TemRA cells. Input material: naive CD8+ T cells from PBMCs. The sample's cell subset or site label, decoded: CD45RA+CCR7+. These receptors were collected from a young man in good health. Some clones in this sample may be carry-over from other donors' samples.

The gene calls are TRBV29-1 and TRBJ2-2; 11 bases map to TRBD2. In germline, CDR1 is SQVTM, CDR2 ANQGSEA. The V and J ends lost 4 bases and 4 bases, in that order; junction bases with no gene match: 11. The CDR3 covers 17 residues. The CDR3 DNA is TGCAGCGTTGCCCCTCGCCTAGCGGGAGGAGGCACCGGGGAGCTGTTTTTT. Translation gives CSVAPRLAGGGTGELFF.

V usage is TRBV19 and J usage is TRBJ1-1; the D is unclear. V was pared by 7 bases and J by 1 base, with 13 bases between. Germline CDR1 is LNHDA and CDR2 is SQIVND (reference sequence). The CDR3 consists of 14 residues. The CDR3 nucleotides are TGTGCCAGTATTGGTCCTTTTAGGAACACTGAAGCTTTCTTT. Its protein is CASIGPFRNTEAFF.

This chain joins TRBV5-6 and TRBJ1-5; perhaps TRBD1 as D (5 bases). This CDR3 spans 19 amino acids. CDR1 is SGHDT, CDR2 YYEEEE, per germline. V was trimmed by 7 bases and J by 2 bases, leaving 28 bases between them. This CDR3 is CASFQCGARTYHRNQPQHF. CDR3 nucleotide sequence: TGTGCCAGCTTCCAATGCGGGGCCCGTACCTACCATCGCAATCAGCCCCAGCATTTT.

This clone appeared once. This rearrangement joins TRBV7-9 to TRBJ2-4, with D perhaps TRBD1 (6 bases). V shed 5 bases and J shed 0 bases, with 14 bases lying between them. Germline values: CDR1 SEHNR, CDR2 FQNEAQ (reference sequence). This CDR3 comprises 16 residues. Here the CDR3 reads CASSPPGARAKNIQYF. The CDR3 nucleotides read TGTGCCAGCAGCCCCCCAGGGGCCCGAGCCAAAAACATTCAGTACTTC.

CDR3 coding DNA: TGTGCCAGCAGCCAGAGGACAGACATGAACACTGAAGCTTTCTTT. Translated, it gives CASSQRTDMNTEAFF. This sequence joins TRBV14 and TRBJ1-1, with D perhaps TRBD1 (6 bases). The CDR3 length is 15 residues. Germline V gene sequence: CDR1 SGHDN, CDR2 FVKESK. V was shortened by 3 bases and J by 0 bases, with 11 bases between the two germline ends.

The chain links TRBV10-3 to TRBJ2-3; 10 bases are a match to TRBD1. The CDR3 extends over 15 amino acids. The V gene's germline CDR1 is ENHRY and CDR2 SYGVKD. J was trimmed by 1 base and V by 2 bases; bases with no gene match: 0. As DNA, the CDR3 is TGTGCCATCAGTGAGGGGACAGGGGGCACAGATACGCAGTATTTT. This translates into CAISEGTGGTDTQYF.

The table lists this clone with a count of one. The chain is built from TRBV19 and TRBJ2-5; 7 positions agree with TRBD2. Germline CDR1 LNHDA, CDR2 SQIVND (reference sequence). V gave up 4 bases and J gave up 5 bases; unmatched junction bases: 10. CDR3 length: 15 residues. CDR3 DNA: TGTGCCAGTAGTAGCGCCCGGACTAGTGGGGAGACCCAGTACTTC. Amino acid sequence: CASSSARTSGETQYF. The full variable domain, in which reference TRBV19 and TRBJ2-5 provide the parts outside the CDR3, is DGGITQSPKYLFRKEGQNVTLSCEQNLNHDAMYWYRQDPGQGLRLIYYSQIVNDFQKGDIAEGYSVSREKKESFPLTVTSAQKNPTAFYLCASSSARTSGETQYFGPGTRLLVL.

This rearrangement joins TRBV9 to TRBJ2-3, with TRBD2 matching over 9 bases. Germline lookup yields CDR1 SGDLS and CDR2 YYNGEE. The CDR3 is 17 residues long. Losses at the gene ends were 0 bases for V and 2 bases for J; bases not matched to a gene: 7. CDR3 loop: CASSVENLAGATDTQYF. The CDR3 nucleotides are TGTGCCAGCAGCGTAGAGAACTTAGCGGGAGCCACAGATACGCAGTATTTT.

The chain recombines TRBV30 with TRBJ1-6; D is unclear. In germline, CDR1 is GTSNPN, CDR2 SVGIG (reference sequence). The length of the CDR3 is 15 residues. Trimming cost V 0 bases and J 9 bases, with 15 bases left between them. CDR3 loop: CAWSVRPSGRSPLHF. In nucleotides, the CDR3 is TGTGCCTGGAGTGTAAGGCCTTCAGGTCGTTCACCCCTCCACTTT.

The J gene is TRBJ2-3, the V gene TRBV5-1; 8 bases are shared with TRBD1. With 3 bases clipped from V and 4 bases from J, the junction kept 7 bases outside the gene matches. This CDR3 is 15 amino acids long. Germline V CDR1 and CDR2: SGHRS, YFSETQ. Here the CDR3 DNA reads TGCGCCAGCAGCTCCACCCCAGGGGGCCCAGATACGCAGTATTTT. Translation: CASSSTPGGPDTQYF.

The chain joins TRBV6-5 to TRBJ1-1; D unclear. Germline V gene sequence: CDR1 MNHEY, CDR2 SVGAGI. V was cut by 6 bases and J by 4 bases, with 3 bases left in between. This CDR3 is built from 10 residues. The CDR3 is CASSGTEAFF. CDR3 in DNA: TGTGCCAGCAGCGGCACTGAAGCTTTCTTT.

About this clone: The same CDR3 arises from other DNA sequences in this sample as well. This sequence joins TRBV7-3 and TRBJ1-1; a possible D gene is TRBD1 (5 bases). With 5 bases removed from V and 7 bases from J, the gap between germline ends came to 11 bases. CDR3 length: 12 amino acids. CDR1 and CDR2 from the germline V gene are SGHTA and FQGTGA. CDR3 protein: CASSPGGSEAFF. In DNA form, the CDR3 reads TGTGCCAGCAGCCCTGGGGGGAGTGAAGCTTTCTTT.

The chain uses TRBV27 and TRBJ2-7; D not certain. CDR3 length equals 14 residues. Germline V CDR1 and CDR2: MNHEY, SMNVEV (reference sequence). Between the trimmed V and J ends, which lost 8 bases and 5 bases, there was a span of 19 bases. CDR3 protein: CASRPLVDRDEQYF. DNA of the CDR3: TGTGCCAGCCGTCCACTGGTGGACCGGGACGAGCAGTACTTC.

A single count supports this clone. The chain carries TRBV9 and TRBJ2-4, with a tentative D call TRBD2 (7 bases). The CDR3 sequence is 15 residues long. Germline CDR1 is SGDLS and CDR2 is YYNGEE. The V end was cut by 4 bases, the J end by 2 bases, with 13 bases between. The CDR3 DNA reads TGTGCCAGCAGCCCGGGGGGCGGTACCAAAAACATTCAGTACTTC. Encoded protein: CASSPGGGTKNIQYF.

This chain's CDR3 is CASSFQTVGRRSTNEKLFF. The CDR3 nucleotides are TGTGCCAGCAGCTTCCAAACAGTGGGGAGGCGGTCAACTAATGAAAAACTGTTTTTT. The chain employs TRBV7-3 and TRBJ1-4, with D unclear. V lost 3 bases, J lost 0 bases, and 20 bases lay in between. Germline CDR1 and CDR2: SGHTA and FQGTGA. This CDR3 contains 19 residues.

The J gene is TRBJ2-1, the V gene TRBV7-6; D might be TRBD2 (6 bases). Germline V gives CDR1 SGHVS, CDR2 FNYEAQ. V lost 1 base to trimming and J lost 3 bases, with 7 bases between them. The CDR3 consists of 14 residues. CDR3 residues: CASSLGDFYNEQFF. In DNA form, the CDR3 reads TGTGCCAGCAGCTTAGGGGACTTCTACAATGAGCAGTTCTTC.

V is TRBV9 and J is TRBJ2-3; 9 positions match TRBD1. Germline assignment: CDR1 SGDLS and CDR2 YYNGEE. J lost 0 bases, V lost 0 bases, and 5 bases had no gene match. The CDR3 is 17 residues long. CDR3: CASSVVGGTGSTDTQYF. The CDR3 region has the DNA TGTGCCAGCAGCGTAGTGGGTGGGACAGGGAGCACAGATACGCAGTATTTT.

V is TRBV10-3 and J is TRBJ2-1; D remains unclear. The germline V and J ends were trimmed by 4 bases and 2 bases, with 9 bases remaining between them. In germline, CDR1 is ENHRY, CDR2 SYGVKD. The CDR3 covers 14 residues. CDR3 in amino acids: CAISGHLPYNEQFF. The CDR3 DNA is TGTGCCATCAGTGGGCACCTCCCCTACAATGAGCAGTTCTTC.

This rearrangement joins TRBV28 to TRBJ1-4; D call uncertain. This CDR3 is built from 15 residues. V was clipped by 6 bases and J by 7 bases, with 18 bases between them. The germline gives CDR1 MDHEN, CDR2 SYDVKM. This CDR3 is CASRIQFNVREKLFF. DNA for the CDR3: TGTGCCAGCAGAATACAGTTTAACGTTCGTGAAAAACTGTTTTTT.

The gene calls are TRBV6-5 and TRBJ1-1, with D perhaps matching TRBD1 (5 bases). Germline V gene data show CDR1 as MNHEY and CDR2 as SVGAGI. The germline V and J ends were trimmed by 1 base and 1 base, with 10 bases remaining between them. The CDR3 is 15 amino acids. The CDR3 sequence: CASSYFGGQNTEAFF. The CDR3 DNA reads TGTGCCAGCAGTTACTTCGGTGGACAGAACACTGAAGCTTTCTTT.

The rearrangement joins TRBV29-1 to TRBJ2-7; D uncertain. Germline CDR1 reads SQVTM; CDR2 reads ANQGSEA. Trimming shortened V by 4 bases and J by 9 bases, and 16 bases separated the two germline ends. The CDR3 has 12 amino acids. In nucleotides, the CDR3 is TGCAGCGTTGTTGTGGTTGATCGAGGGCAGTACTTC. This encodes CSVVVVDRGQYF.